The 30 T cell receptor beta chains listed next were all sequenced from one sample in a study of blood T cell repertoires in COVID-19. The protocol was immunoSEQ multiplex PCR, while the TCRdb copy is restricted to in-frame clones and leaves out a portion. Among around 150,000 clones listed, around 87% were seen once. The sequenced sample was peripheral blood. The receptors come from a woman between 65 and 79 years old with COVID-19, enrolled during active disease.

The V gene is TRBV28, the J gene TRBJ1-3; possible D gene TRBD1, 5 bases. V lost 9 bases and J lost 1, with 13 bases in between. CDR1 MDHEN and CDR2 SYDVKM come from the germline V gene. The CDR3 loop spans 14 amino acids. The CDR3 sequence: CASYQGSSGNTIYF. CDR3 coding DNA: TGTGCCAGTTACCAGGGTAGTTCTGGAAACACCATATATTTT.

V usage is TRBV7-9 and J usage is TRBJ1-6, with D possibly being TRBD1 (5 bases). The CDR3 spans 12 residues. CDR1 and CDR2 from the germline V gene are SEHNR and FQNEAQ (reference sequence). Trimming removed 8 bases from V and 7 bases from J, with 9 bases in between. The CDR3 DNA sequence: TGTGCCAGCGGGGGGGACAATTCACCCCTCCACTTT. It translates to CASGGDNSPLHF.

CDR3 region: CAISDTRGSNQPQHF. CDR3 DNA: TGTGCCATCAGTGATACTAGGGGGAGCAATCAGCCCCAGCATTTT. The chain uses TRBV10-3 and TRBJ1-5; D is possibly TRBD1 (6 bases). CDR1 ENHRY and CDR2 SYGVKD come from the germline V gene. V lost 3 bases to trimming and J lost 1 base, with 10 bases between them. This CDR3 is built from 15 residues.

The chain has TRBV7-9 and TRBJ2-5, with 15 bases identical to TRBD2. V dropped 5 bases and J dropped 5; count of bases not matched to a gene: 12. Germline lookup yields CDR1 SEHNR and CDR2 FQNEAQ (reference sequence). The CDR3 sequence is 18 residues long. CDR3 nucleotide sequence: TGTGCCAGCAGCGACCCGGGACTAGCGGGGGGTATCGCGGAGACCCAGTACTTC. Protein: CASSDPGLAGGIAETQYF.

This CDR3 reads CASSQVQGTNTEAFF. Written as DNA, the CDR3 is TGTGCCAGCAGCCAAGTACAGGGGACGAACACTGAAGCTTTCTTT. The V call is TRBV14, the J call TRBJ1-1; 7 bases map to TRBD1. The CDR3 covers 15 residues. V lost 1 base to trimming and J lost 1 base; unmatched junction nucleotides: 3. Germline assignment: CDR1 SGHDN and CDR2 FVKESK.

This chain joins TRBV19 and TRBJ2-3; 9 bases match TRBD2. The germline V gene has CDR1 LNHDA and CDR2 SQIVND (reference sequence). The CDR3 totals 16 residues. The V and J ends lost 3 bases and 6 bases, in that order; junction bases with no gene match: 10. For the CDR3, the DNA is TGTGCCAGTAGTATGTTAGCGGGGGCTCCTAGGGATACGCAGTATTTT. This gives the protein CASSMLAGAPRDTQYF.

The chain joins TRBV4-2 to TRBJ2-2, with TRBD2 matching 16 bases. The CDR3 runs to 19 residues. Germline loops: CDR1 LGHNA, CDR2 YNFKEQ. The trim removed 2 bases at V and 0 bases at J, leaving 3 bases unmatched. In DNA form, the CDR3 reads TGTGCCAGCAGCCAAAGAGGGACTAGCGGGGGGGCGAACACCGGGGAGCTGTTTTTT. Its protein product is CASSQRGTSGGANTGELFF.

This chain uses TRBV5-1 with TRBJ2-7, with TRBD2 matching 8 bases. The J segment lost 2 bases and the V segment lost 1 base, leaving 2 bases of the junction unmatched. This CDR3 region has 14 residues. Germline lookup yields CDR1 SGHRS and CDR2 YFSETQ. This chain's CDR3 is CASSLFGGAYEQYF. In DNA, the CDR3 is TGCGCCAGCAGCTTGTTCGGGGGGGCCTACGAGCAGTACTTC.

The CDR3 coding sequence is TGTGCCAGCTTCCGGACAGGGGTGAGCACAGATACGCAGTATTTT. Translated, it gives CASFRTGVSTDTQYF. This rearrangement joins TRBV5-6 to TRBJ2-3; the match to TRBD1 covers 9 bases. This CDR3 has 15 amino acids. Germline V gene lookup returns CDR1 SGHDT and CDR2 YYEEEE. J gave up 0 bases and V 7 bases, and 6 bases lay outside the gene matches.

This chain uses TRBV30 with TRBJ1-6; no firm D call. Trimming removed 7 bases from V and 8 bases from J, with 15 bases in between. The CDR3 spans 13 residues. The germline gives CDR1 GTSNPN, CDR2 SVGIG (reference sequence). The CDR3 loop is CASESARDSPLHF. The CDR3 bases are TGTGCCTCAGAGAGTGCTCGGGATTCACCCCTCCACTTT.

J is TRBJ1-2 and V is TRBV10-3; D not resolved. The V and J ends lost 3 bases and 1 base respectively, with 6 bases between them. Germline CDR1 and CDR2: ENHRY and SYGVKD. CDR3 length: 13 residues. The CDR3 sequence: CAISDRSNYGYTF. In DNA, the CDR3 is TGTGCCATCAGTGACCGGAGTAACTATGGCTACACCTTC.

This chain links TRBV25-1 with TRBJ2-5; no clear D. CDR1 and CDR2 from the germline V gene are MGHDK and SYGVNS. This CDR3 has 15 residues. Between the trimmed V and J ends, which lost 1 base and 2 bases, there was a span of 11 bases. The CDR3 sequence is CASSELPNRQETQYF. CDR3 nucleotide sequence: TGTGCCAGCAGTGAATTACCTAATCGTCAAGAGACCCAGTACTTC. Looking up the rest from reference TRBV25-1 and TRBJ2-5 gives the full variable domain: EADIYQTPRYLVIGTGKKITLECSQTMGHDKMYWYQQDPGMELHLIHYSYGVNSTEKGDLSSESTVSRIRTEHFPLTLESARPSHTSQYLCASSELPNRQETQYFGPGTRLLVL.

The CDR3 nucleotides are TGTGCCAGCAGTAAGGACAGGTGGCGCGGAGGCTACACCTTC. It translates to CASSKDRWRGGYTF. The chain combines TRBV2 with TRBJ1-2; 7 bases are a match to TRBD1. Germline CDR1 reads SNHLY; CDR2 reads FYNNEI. The CDR3 sequence is 14 residues long. J was trimmed by 8 bases and V by 5 bases; bases with no gene match: 11. The full variable domain, rest sourced from reference TRBV2 and TRBJ1-2, is EPEVTQTPSHQVTQMGQEVILRCVPISNHLYFYWYRQILGQKVEFLVSFYNNEISEKSEIFDDQFSVERPDGSNFTLKIRSTKLEDSAMYFCASSKDRWRGGYTFGSGTRLTVV.

V gene TRBV10-3 combines with J gene TRBJ2-5; 10 nucleotides line up with TRBD1. Trimming took 5 bases from V and 4 from J; bases not matched to a gene: 7. Germline V lookup: CDR1 ENHRY, CDR2 SYGVKD. This CDR3 contains 15 residues. In DNA, the CDR3 is TGTGCCATCAGTTATAGACAGGGGGCAGGAGAGACCCAGTACTTC. Translated: CAISYRQGAGETQYF.

The chain couples TRBV19 to TRBJ1-6; 7 positions match TRBD1. The junction had 2 bases not matched to a gene; V was cut back by 5 bases and J by 7 bases. Per the germline V gene, CDR1 is LNHDA and CDR2 is SQIVND (reference sequence). The CDR3 totals 13 residues. The CDR3 region has the DNA TGTGCCAGTAGTCTACAGGGGAATTCACCCCTCCACTTT. This codes for CASSLQGNSPLHF.

The chain has TRBV28 and TRBJ1-1; perhaps TRBD1 as D (5 bases). With 0 bases removed from V and 4 bases from J, the gap between germline ends came to 18 bases. The CDR3 sequence is 17 residues long. Germline CDR1 MDHEN, CDR2 SYDVKM. CDR3 loop: CASSLWGTFPSVTEAFF. In DNA, the CDR3 is TGTGCCAGCAGTTTATGGGGGACTTTCCCGTCGGTCACTGAAGCTTTCTTT.

V gene TRBV4-1 combines with J gene TRBJ2-3; no clear D gene. This CDR3 has 15 residues. Germline CDR1 reads MGHRA; CDR2 reads YSYEKL. The ends were cut back, 0 bases at V and 1 base at J, with 8 bases in the middle. The CDR3 reads CASSQDFGGTDTQYF. The DNA for the CDR3 is TGCGCCAGCAGCCAAGATTTTGGAGGCACAGATACGCAGTATTTT.

The chain carries TRBV19 and TRBJ2-1, with a tentative D call TRBD2 (7 bases). From germline, CDR1 is LNHDA and CDR2 SQIVND (reference sequence). Between the trimmed V and J ends, which lost 3 bases and 0 bases, there was a span of 15 bases. The CDR3 has 17 amino acids. The CDR3 DNA reads TGTGCCAGTAGTATCGCAGGCGGGGGCCGCTCCTACAATGAGCAGTTCTTC. Its translation: CASSIAGGGRSYNEQFF. The variable domain in full, with the rest retrieved from reference TRBV19 and TRBJ2-1, is DGGITQSPKYLFRKEGQNVTLSCEQNLNHDAMYWYRQDPGQGLRLIYYSQIVNDFQKGDIAEGYSVSREKKESFPLTVTSAQKNPTAFYLCASSIAGGGRSYNEQFFGPGTRLTVL.

The chain carries TRBV11-3 and TRBJ1-3, with no clear D. The CDR3 has 17 amino acids. CDR1 SGHNT and CDR2 YENEEA come from the germline V gene. The V and J ends lost 1 base and 0 bases respectively, with 13 bases between them. CDR3 protein: CASSLVPPGNSGNTIYF. CDR3 in DNA: TGTGCCAGCAGCTTAGTGCCCCCGGGGAACTCTGGAAACACCATATATTTT.

The chain recombines TRBV5-1 with TRBJ2-3; 16 bases are a match to TRBD2. V dropped 5 bases and J dropped 1; count of bases not matched to a gene: 4. This CDR3 is 17 amino acids long. Germline assignment: CDR1 SGHRS and CDR2 YFSETQ. The CDR3 coding sequence is TGCGCCAGCAGAGGGACTAGCGGGGGGGCCGGCACAGATACGCAGTATTTT. Its translation is CASRGTSGGAGTDTQYF.

The rearrangement uses TRBV2 and TRBJ2-7; TRBD1 matches 8 bases. The CDR3 spans 12 residues. After removal of 8 bases from V and 5 bases from J, the junction contained 5 bases not matched to a gene. The germline V gene has CDR1 SNHLY and CDR2 FYNNEI. The CDR3 DNA reads TGTGCCAGCCACAGGGGGAAGGACGAGCAGTACTTC. As protein: CASHRGKDEQYF. The complete variable domain, with remaining parts taken from reference TRBV2 and TRBJ2-7, reads EPEVTQTPSHQVTQMGQEVILRCVPISNHLYFYWYRQILGQKVEFLVSFYNNEISEKSEIFDDQFSVERPDGSNFTLKIRSTKLEDSAMYFCASHRGKDEQYFGPGTRLTVT.

The V call is TRBV18, the J call TRBJ2-4; TRBD2 aligns across 11 bases. V shed 3 bases and J 6 bases; nucleotides not matched to a gene: 7. The CDR3 is 16 residues long. Per germline, CDR1 KGHSH and CDR2 LQKENI. The CDR3 DNA reads TGTGCCAGCTCACCGGTTACTAGCGGGGGTAGAAACATTCAGTACTTC. It specifies CASSPVTSGGRNIQYF.

This chain uses TRBV5-1 with TRBJ2-1, with D maybe TRBD2 (5 bases). CDR3 size: 16 residues. V was pared by 3 bases and J by 7 bases, with 20 bases between. Germline CDR1 reads SGHRS; CDR2 reads YFSETQ. The DNA for the CDR3 is TGCGCCAGCAGCTGGTACCGGGCCATCGGCGGGAATGAGCAGTTCTTC. This sequence encodes CASSWYRAIGGNEQFF.

The genes are TRBV24-1 and TRBJ2-1; 8 bases line up with TRBD1. This CDR3 has 12 amino acids. Per germline, CDR1 KGHDR and CDR2 SFDVKD. J lost 11 bases, V lost 6 bases, and 5 bases had no gene match. This CDR3 is CATSLQGAKQFF. The CDR3 nucleotides are TGTGCCACCAGTCTTCAGGGGGCGAAGCAGTTCTTC.

Only a few counts were recorded for this clone. The gene calls are TRBV6-5 and TRBJ1-5; D gene uncertain. Germline V gene sequence: CDR1 MNHEY, CDR2 SVGAGI. The CDR3 consists of 15 residues. The V end lost 5 bases, the J end lost 1 base, and 12 bases lay between the germline ends. The CDR3 nucleotides read TGTGCCAGCAGTCCCAGGCCTACAAGCAATCAGCCCCAGCATTTT. Its protein is CASSPRPTSNQPQHF.

The chain recombines TRBV5-1 with TRBJ1-6; 10 nucleotides line up with TRBD1. Trimming at V came to 2 bases and at J to 0 bases, leaving 2 bases not matched to a gene. Germline V gene sequence: CDR1 SGHRS, CDR2 YFSETQ. The CDR3 spans 17 residues. The CDR3 protein is CASSLGQGVSYNSPLHF. The CDR3 region has the DNA TGCGCCAGCAGCTTAGGACAGGGGGTCTCCTATAATTCACCCCTCCACTTT.

The J gene is TRBJ1-2, the V gene TRBV11-2, with D perhaps matching TRBD1 (6 bases). CDR3 size: 15 residues. The germline CDR1 and CDR2 sequences are SGHAT and FQNNGV. V shed 6 bases and J shed 8 bases, with 22 bases lying between them. CDR3 sequence reads: CASSQGFTGGEGYTF. The DNA of the CDR3 is TGTGCCAGCAGTCAGGGGTTTACGGGAGGCGAGGGCTACACCTTC.

This sequence joins TRBV19 and TRBJ1-2; possibly TRBD1 for D (5 bases). This CDR3 has 12 amino acids. V was trimmed by 6 bases and J by 4 bases, leaving 9 bases between them. In germline, CDR1 is LNHDA, CDR2 SQIVND (reference sequence). DNA for the CDR3: TGTGCCAGTAGCTCAGACAGCTATGGCTACACCTTC. Encoded protein: CASSSDSYGYTF.

This clone was seen a few times. The rearrangement links TRBV2 to TRBJ1-1; D ambiguous. The length of the CDR3 is 13 residues. V was clipped by 4 bases and J by 1 base, with 7 bases between them. The germline gives CDR1 SNHLY, CDR2 FYNNEI. The CDR3 loop is CASSGEGNTEAFF. The DNA of the CDR3 is TGTGCCAGCAGTGGGGAGGGGAACACTGAAGCTTTCTTT.

The chain links TRBV11-2 to TRBJ2-1, with 12 bases that match TRBD2. The germline CDR1 and CDR2 sequences are SGHAT and FQNNGV. J was trimmed by 2 bases and V by 5 bases; bases with no gene match: 7. The CDR3 runs 17 residues. CDR3 protein: CASSGRTSGVTYNEQFF. Written as DNA, the CDR3 is TGTGCCAGCAGCGGCCGGACTAGCGGGGTTACCTACAATGAGCAGTTCTTC. Based on the CDR3 plus reference TRBV11-2 and TRBJ2-1, the full variable domain is EAGVAQSPRYKIIEKRQSVAFWCNPISGHATLYWYQQILGQGPKLLIQFQNNGVVDDSQLPKDRFSAERLKGVDSTLKIQPAKLEDSAVYLCASSGRTSGVTYNEQFFGPGTRLTVL.